A selection of T cell receptor beta chains follows, all from one sample in a study of blood T cell repertoires in COVID-19. Sequencing used immunoSEQ multiplex PCR; TCRdb keeps in-frame clones, though not all of them. This table holds 110,000 to 150,000 clones, approximately 78% found once. Sequenced: PBMCs or T cells enriched from blood (not recorded which). The receptors derive from a woman aged 50 to 65 who had recovered from COVID-19. The CDR3 runs from the conserved cysteine through the conserved F or W. A D gene is named only where the DNA matches it firmly. Clone size is stated in some rows and not others, as once, few, many or a class when expanded.

NA	NA	TRBV18	TRBJ2-5	CASSPPSGDGETQYF	TGTGCCAGCTCACCACCGTCAGGGGACGGGGAGACCCAGTACTTC
once	NA	TRBV4-1	TRBJ1-1	CASSQATGTPAFF	TGCGCCAGCAGCCAAGCCACTGGGACACCAGCTTTCTTT
NA	TRBD2	TRBV7-9	TRBJ2-1	CASSTPSGGPNEQFF	TGTGCCAGCAGCACTCCTAGCGGGGGGCCCAATGAGCAGTTCTTC
NA	TRBD1	TRBV28	TRBJ2-5	CASSSSGGRETQYF	TGTGCCAGCAGTTCCTCAGGGGGTCGGGAGACCCAGTACTTC
NA	TRBD2	TRBV9	TRBJ2-1	CASSLRAGGPNEQFF	TGTGCCAGCAGCCTCCGAGCGGGGGGCCCCAATGAGCAGTTCTTC
NA	TRBD1	TRBV6-5	TRBJ1-2	CASSLTGGNGYTF	TGTGCCAGCAGCCTAACAGGGGGTAATGGCTACACCTTC
few	NA	TRBV11-2	TRBJ1-1	CASSERTALEAFF	TGTGCCAGCAGCGAGAGGACAGCCCTTGAAGCTTTCTTT
NA	TRBD1	TRBV30	TRBJ1-2	CAWSPSGTGSEGYTF	TGTGCCTGGAGTCCGTCCGGGACAGGGAGTGAGGGCTACACCTTC
NA	NA	TRBV7-8	TRBJ2-1	CASGKQGWNEQFF	TGTGCCAGCGGCAAACAGGGTTGGAATGAGCAGTTCTTC
NA	TRBD2	TRBV6-2/TRBV6-3	TRBJ2-7	CASSFLLAGASEQYF	TGTGCCAGCAGTTTCCTACTAGCGGGGGCCTCCGAGCAGTACTTC
few	NA	TRBV5-6	TRBJ1-2	CASSLVGRGGYTF	TGTGCCAGCAGCTTAGTGGGGAGAGGCGGCTACACCTTC
NA	TRBD1	TRBV7-2	TRBJ1-1	CASSAGQGRQLEAFF	TGTGCCAGCAGCGCGGGACAGGGCCGGCAGCTTGAAGCTTTCTTT
NA	TRBD1	TRBV19	TRBJ1-1	CASRTGQENTEAFF	TGTGCCAGTAGAACAGGACAGGAGAACACTGAAGCTTTCTTT
NA	NA	TRBV5-1	TRBJ2-6	CASSLDEVSGANVLTF	TGCGCCAGCAGTCTTGATGAGGTATCTGGGGCCAACGTCCTGACTTTC
once	NA	TRBV3-1/TRBV3-2	TRBJ1-4	CASSDPRGSEKLFF	TGTGCCAGCAGCGATCCTAGAGGCAGTGAAAAACTGTTTTTT
NA	NA	TRBV5-1	TRBJ1-1	CASSSGTPNTEAFF	TGCGCCAGCAGCTCCGGGACACCGAACACTGAAGCTTTCTTT
once	TRBD2	TRBV3-1/TRBV3-2	TRBJ2-7	CAVGRAYEQYF	TGTGCCGTCGGGAGGGCTTACGAGCAGTACTTC
NA	TRBD1	TRBV7-6	TRBJ2-7	CASSAAGGSGYEQYF	TGTGCCAGCAGCGCCGCAGGGGGTTCGGGCTACGAGCAGTACTTC
NA	TRBD1	TRBV10-3	TRBJ1-3	CAISEPGTGDLSTIYF	TGTGCCATCAGTGAGCCGGGAACAGGGGATTTGAGCACCATATATTTT
NA	TRBD1	TRBV7-3	TRBJ2-5	CASSRQGQETQYF	TGTGCCAGCAGCCGACAGGGGCAAGAGACCCAGTACTTC
NA	TRBD2	TRBV4-1	TRBJ2-4	CASSQGGLAGGRPTKNIQYF	TGCGCCAGCAGCCAAGGAGGACTAGCGGGGGGGCGACCGACCAAAAACATTCAGTACTTC
many	NA	TRBV6-8	TRBJ1-4	CASTLPRGDEKLFF	TGTGCCAGCACATTGCCCCGGGGGGATGAAAAACTGTTTTTT
NA	TRBD1	TRBV7-9	TRBJ1-2	CASSLGTGADGYTF	TGTGCCAGCAGCTTAGGGACAGGGGCTGATGGCTACACCTTC
NA	NA	TRBV6-5	TRBJ1-1	CATSRGGPTYREAFF	TGTGCCACCTCGAGGGGAGGGCCCACTTATCGTGAAGCTTTCTTT
once	TRBD2	TRBV7-9	TRBJ2-5	CASSSKGLAGAGETQYF	TGTGCCAGCAGCTCAAAGGGACTAGCGGGGGCCGGGGAGACCCAGTACTTC
NA	NA	TRBV5-1	TRBJ1-2	CASSISGVGGYTF	TGCGCCAGCAGCATTTCGGGGGTAGGTGGCTACACCTTC
NA	NA	TRBV27	TRBJ2-5	CASSLEYSGETQYF	TGTGCCAGCAGTCTCGAGTATTCCGGGGAGACCCAGTACTTC
NA	NA	TRBV7-9	TRBJ1-1	CASSPTNSNTEAFF	TGTGCCAGCAGCCCTACAAACAGCAACACTGAAGCTTTCTTT
NA	TRBD1	TRBV7-9	TRBJ1-2	CASSLAPTQGPADYGYTF	TGTGCCAGCAGCTTAGCCCCGACACAGGGGCCGGCGGACTATGGCTACACCTTC
NA	TRBD1	TRBV2	TRBJ1-6	CARGTGEAPLHF	TGTGCCAGGGGGACAGGCGAAGCACCCCTCCACTTT
NA	NA	TRBV10-3	TRBJ1-2	CATTDLYGYTF	TGTGCCACGACAGACTTATATGGCTACACCTTC
NA	NA	TRBV5-1	TRBJ2-5	CASKQSQETQYF	TGCGCCAGCAAACAGTCCCAAGAGACCCAGTACTTC
NA	TRBD2	TRBV5-1	TRBJ2-7	CASSLSGTETYEQYF	TGCGCCAGCAGCTTGAGCGGGACTGAGACCTACGAGCAGTACTTC
NA	NA	TRBV30	TRBJ1-6	CAWRPWEGRPMGSPLHF	TGTGCCTGGAGACCTTGGGAGGGAAGGCCTATGGGTTCACCCCTCCACTTT
few	TRBD2	TRBV28	TRBJ2-7	CASSLGGGVLEQYF	TGTGCCAGCAGTTTAGGTGGGGGGGTGTTGGAGCAGTACTTC
NA	TRBD1	TRBV11-2	TRBJ2-1	CASNYPRGRGLSNEQFF	TGTGCCAGCAACTATCCCAGGGGCAGGGGGCTGAGTAATGAGCAGTTCTTC
NA	TRBD2	TRBV27	TRBJ2-6	CASSLRPSSGPHLPGRSGANVLTF	TGTGCCAGCAGTTTGCGGCCCTCTAGCGGGCCACACCTCCCAGGCCGCTCTGGGGCCAACGTCCTGACTTTC
NA	NA	TRBV7-3	TRBJ1-1	CASSFLGQNTEAFF	TGTGCCAGCAGCTTCCTGGGACAGAACACTGAAGCTTTCTTT
NA	NA	TRBV2	TRBJ2-1	CASTPDWGEFYNEQFF	TGTGCCAGCACCCCGGACTGGGGGGAATTCTACAATGAGCAGTTCTTC